This entry lists 18 T cell receptor beta chains sequenced from one sample in a study of blood T cell repertoires in COVID-19. The protocol was immunoSEQ multiplex PCR, while the TCRdb copy is restricted to in-frame clones and leaves out a portion. The sample contains 70,000 or so clones, about nine tenths of which appear only once. Sequencing was done on a sample of peripheral blood. Receptor source: a man between 65 and 85 years old with active or convalescent COVID-19.

The chain recombines TRBV19 with TRBJ1-5; D call uncertain. V lost 4 bases and J lost 3, with 16 bases in between. The CDR3 is 16 residues long. CDR1 is LNHDA and CDR2 is SQIVND in the germline V gene (reference sequence). The CDR3: CASSTPGRGYNQPQHF. In DNA form, the CDR3 reads TGTGCCAGTAGTACTCCGGGTCGAGGATACAATCAGCCCCAGCATTTT.

V usage is TRBV4-1 and J usage is TRBJ1-2; D is possibly TRBD1 (6 bases). Germline V gives CDR1 MGHRA, CDR2 YSYEKL. V was cut by 6 bases and J by 8 bases, with 13 bases left in between. The CDR3 loop spans 12 amino acids. CDR3 protein: CASRQGRSGYTF. The DNA for the CDR3 is TGCGCCAGCAGACAGGGACGAAGCGGCTACACCTTC.

The chain links TRBV5-4 to TRBJ2-7; maybe TRBD2 (6 bases). This CDR3 spans 12 amino acids. V was shortened by 1 base and J by 5 bases, with 7 bases between the two germline ends. The germline V gene has CDR1 SGHNT and CDR2 YYREEE (reference sequence). The CDR3 region is CASSLTGDEQYF. For the CDR3, the DNA is TGTGCCAGCAGCTTGACGGGAGACGAGCAGTACTTC.

This clone was recorded only once. This chain links TRBV5-4 with TRBJ2-7; 8 bases fit TRBD2. V was pared by 0 bases and J by 2 bases, with 7 bases of the junction left unmatched. The CDR3 consists of 16 residues. CDR1 and CDR2 (germline): SGHNT, YYREEE (reference sequence). Here the CDR3 reads CASSLDSGSRAYEQYF. In DNA, the CDR3 is TGTGCCAGCAGCTTGGACAGCGGGAGTCGTGCCTACGAGCAGTACTTC.

V gene TRBV16 combines with J gene TRBJ2-7; TRBD1 is a possible D gene (5 bases). Per the germline V gene, CDR1 is KGHSY and CDR2 is FQNENV. The CDR3 spans 13 residues. V was clipped by 1 base and J by 7 bases, with 11 bases between them. The CDR3: CASSQFKGFEQYF. Written as DNA, the CDR3 is TGTGCCAGCAGCCAATTTAAGGGGTTTGAGCAGTACTTC.

J is TRBJ2-2 and V is TRBV5-3; 10 nucleotides line up with TRBD1. TRBV5-3 is marked as an open reading frame, function uncertain. The CDR3 extends over 16 amino acids. V shed 0 bases, J shed 7 bases, and the junction held 6 bases outside the gene matches. This CDR3 is CARSLEDRGRVGELFF. DNA of the CDR3: TGTGCCAGAAGCTTGGAAGACAGGGGGCGTGTCGGGGAGCTGTTTTTT.

This clone was seen only once. The chain joins TRBV7-3 to TRBJ2-3; maybe TRBD2 (6 bases). The germline V and J ends were trimmed by 4 bases and 2 bases, with 13 bases remaining between them. The CDR3 runs to 15 residues. The V gene's germline CDR1 is SGHTA and CDR2 FQGTGA. The CDR3 DNA is TGTGCCAGCAGCTCCGGGACTTACTTCACAGATACGCAGTATTTT. Protein product: CASSSGTYFTDTQYF.

The chain combines TRBV19 with TRBJ1-5, with 11 bases identical to TRBD1. The V gene's germline CDR1 is LNHDA and CDR2 SQIVND (reference sequence). The trim removed 7 bases at V and 6 bases at J, leaving 5 bases unmatched. The CDR3 runs to 14 residues. This CDR3 reads CASTWTGGSQPQHF. The CDR3 DNA is TGTGCCAGTACCTGGACAGGGGGCAGTCAGCCCCAGCATTTT.

The rearrangement joins TRBV10-1 to TRBJ1-2; D is perhaps TRBD1 (6 bases). Germline CDR1 WNHNN, CDR2 SYGVQD (reference sequence). This CDR3 has 11 residues. Trimming removed 7 bases from V and 5 bases from J, with 8 bases in between. This chain's CDR3 is CASTTGYGYTF. The CDR3 coding sequence is TGCGCCAGCACCACAGGGTATGGCTACACCTTC.

J is TRBJ1-2 and V is TRBV10-2; 9 nucleotides match TRBD1. Per germline, CDR1 WSHSY and CDR2 SAAADI. V lost 5 bases and J lost 2; bases outside the gene matches: 3. The CDR3 consists of 14 residues. The CDR3 nucleotides are TGCGCCAGCAGTAGACAGGGGGAAAACTATGGCTACACCTTC. Its protein is CASSRQGENYGYTF.

The V call is TRBV28, the J call TRBJ1-5; D unresolved. Between the trimmed V and J ends, which lost 8 bases and 3 bases, there was a span of 14 bases. Germline V gene lookup returns CDR1 MDHEN and CDR2 SYDVKM. The CDR3 loop spans 14 amino acids. The CDR3 DNA reads as TGTGCCAGCCCCCTTCGGGTAGACAATCAGCCCCAGCATTTT. Translating it yields CASPLRVDNQPQHF.

The J gene is TRBJ2-7, the V gene TRBV27, with 9 bases lining up with TRBD1. Germline loops: CDR1 MNHEY, CDR2 SMNVEV (reference sequence). V dropped 6 bases and J dropped 7; count of bases not matched to a gene: 13. This CDR3 spans 15 amino acids. CDR3 residues: CASSLLPGQGSEQYF. The DNA for the CDR3 is TGTGCCAGCAGCCTACTTCCAGGACAGGGGAGTGAGCAGTACTTC.

Comments on this clone: An end of the junction differs from the germline gene, which may be a read error. V and J are TRBV7-7 and TRBJ2-5; 11 nucleotides agree with TRBD2. CDR3 size: 14 residues. Germline values: CDR1 SSHAT, CDR2 FNYEAQ (reference sequence). The CDR3 DNA is TGTGCTAGCAGCTTAGGACTAGCGGGAGAGACCCAGTACTTC. It codes for CASSLGLAGETQYF.

The CDR3 reads CASSRQGIYNEQFF. The CDR3 nucleotides read TGTGCCAGCAGCCGACAGGGAATATACAATGAGCAGTTCTTC. The rearrangement joins TRBV9 to TRBJ2-1, with TRBD1 matching 7 bases. The CDR3 totals 14 residues. With 4 bases clipped from V and 4 bases from J, the junction kept 5 bases outside the gene matches. The germline CDR1 and CDR2 sequences are SGDLS and YYNGEE.

The chain uses TRBV29-1 and TRBJ1-2, with D maybe TRBD1 (6 bases). The V end lost 3 bases, the J end lost 5 bases, and 7 bases lay between the germline ends. Germline CDR1 SQVTM, CDR2 ANQGSEA. The CDR3 has 11 residues. This CDR3 is CSVDRGYGYTF. The CDR3 nucleotides read TGCAGCGTTGACAGGGGTTATGGCTACACCTTC.

The genes are TRBV9 and TRBJ2-7; the match to TRBD2 covers 11 bases. V shed 2 bases and J 3 bases; nucleotides not matched to a gene: 1. The germline V gene encodes CDR1 SGDLS and CDR2 YYNGEE. There are 14 residues in the CDR3. The CDR3 DNA sequence: TGTGCCAGCAGCGTGACTAGCGGGAACTACGAGCAGTACTTC. It specifies CASSVTSGNYEQYF.

This clone was seen a single time. Here the CDR3 DNA reads TGTGCCAGTAGTCCGCGGGGAGCGGGAGGAACCTACAATGAGCAGTTCTTC. Translation: CASSPRGAGGTYNEQFF. The V call is TRBV19, the J call TRBJ2-1; 9 bases line up with TRBD2. The germline V gene encodes CDR1 LNHDA and CDR2 SQIVND (reference sequence). This CDR3 is 17 amino acids long. Trimming removed 5 bases from V and 2 bases from J; junction bases left unmatched: 10.

The CDR3 region is CASSLPGQGGRTEAFF. The CDR3 DNA is TGTGCCAGCAGCCTTCCGGGACAGGGGGGTCGGACTGAAGCTTTCTTT. V usage is TRBV3-1 (or the pseudogene TRBV3-2) and J usage is TRBJ1-1, with 11 bases aligning to TRBD1. Germline assignment: CDR1 LGHDT and CDR2 YNNKEL (reference sequence). The CDR3 runs 16 residues. The V and J ends lost 4 bases and 5 bases, in that order; junction bases with no gene match: 9.